Below, one T cell receptor beta chain is given with its context. Its antigen remains unidentified. V dropped 0 bases and J dropped 10 bases, with 13 bases sitting between them. CDR1 is KGHSH, CDR2 LQKENI, per germline. The CDR3 totals 14 residues. The data stem from a study of T cells in localized non-small cell lung cancer. Study conclusions and caveats: There were a median around 59 of the top 100 tumor clones appearing in adjacent lung. The greatest T cell clonality was found in uninvolved adjacent lung (higher than in tumor).

Using immunoSEQ multiplex PCR, the repertoire was profiled, and TCRdb retains in-frame clones only, with some absent. This sample carries around 79,000 clones, 80% of them seen once, and the ten largest clones take around 21%. Here the sequenced sample was PBMCs, taken before any cancer treatment. This TCR was recovered from a man aged 35-75 years with stage II squamous cell lung carcinoma. The rearrangement links TRBV18 to TRBJ2-1; tentative D call: TRBD2 (6 bases). The CDR3 here is CASSPPGGSMEQFF. The CDR3 coding sequence is TGTGCCAGCTCACCACCTGGAGGGTCGATGGAGCAGTTCTTC. Full variable domain (outside the CDR3, taken from reference TRBV18 and TRBJ2-1): NAGVMQNPRHLVRRRGQEARLRCSPMKGHSHVYWYRQLPEEGLKFMVYLQKENIIDESGMPKERFSAEFPKEGPSILRIQQVVRGDSAAYFCASSPPGGSMEQFFGPGTRLTVL.